The sequence of this TCR beta chain was determined in a study of beta chain features in type 1 diabetes. Broader study findings: Since sequencing was performed on cDNA, cells with high TCR expression could be over-represented.

Germline-derived CDR1 and CDR2 are MGHRA and YSYEKL. Trimming removed 2 bases from V and 3 bases from J; junction bases left unmatched: 1. The CDR3 is 15 amino acids. The sequenced template was cDNA made from the entire isolated RNA. Clones were sequenced by immunoSEQ multiplex PCR, and TCRdb holds only the in-frame ones, with some missing. The sample lists about 150,000 clones, less than 11% occurring once. About this clone: Its antigen remains unidentified.

The chain joins TRBV4-1 to TRBJ2-3, with 11 bases matching TRBD2. The material sequenced was naive CD4+ T cells from blood. The source is a young man in good health. CDR3 region: CASSQTSGGTDTQYF. CDR3 DNA sequence: TGCGCCAGCAGCCAAACTAGCGGGGGAACAGATACGCAGTATTTT.